This T cell receptor beta chain was retrieved from a study of T cell responses to AZD1222 COVID-19 vaccine. With regard to this clone: The antigen is unknown.

Whole-study results and caveats: Compared with day 0, the breadth and depth of the Spike-specific TCR repertoire rose significantly after two doses of AZD1222.

Germline loops: CDR1 LNHDA, CDR2 SQIVND (reference sequence). V shed 3 bases, J shed 5 bases, and the junction held 8 bases outside the gene matches. The CDR3 is made up of 15 amino acids. Only in-frame clones appear in the TCRdb table, and some are missing; sequencing was by immunoSEQ multiplex PCR. The sample comprises around 150,000 clones, 92% of which are singletons, and approximately 3.3% rests with the top ten. Sequenced here: peripheral blood, sampled 28 days after the second AZD1222 dose. The sequence derives from an adult who received the AZD1222 COVID-19 vaccine. V gene TRBV19 combines with J gene TRBJ2-3; 7 nucleotides line up with TRBD1. The CDR3 region is CASSIRDSWEDTQYF. DNA of the CDR3: TGTGCCAGTAGTATCCGGGACAGCTGGGAAGATACGCAGTATTTT.